A single sample is the source of the 18 T cell receptor beta chains below, sequenced in a study of cytomegalovirus exposure and HLA in healthy donors. Primers: 60 Vbeta forward and 13 Jbeta reverse. The repertoire was sequenced with immunoSEQ multiplex PCR; TCRdb's copy has only in-frame clones and lacks some. The sample yields approximately 190,000 clones, roughly four fifths seen once. Sequenced input: PBMCs. These TCRs come from a man aged 35 to 55 in good health and CMV-seropositive.

CDR3 in amino acids: CASSLGGLAGRTGELFF. CDR3 DNA sequence: TGCGCCAGCAGCTTGGGCGGACTAGCGGGACGCACCGGGGAGCTGTTTTTT. V usage is TRBV5-1 and J usage is TRBJ2-2; TRBD2 matches 12 bases. The germline V gene has CDR1 SGHRS and CDR2 YFSETQ. V was clipped by 0 bases and J by 4 bases; unmatched bases: 4. This CDR3 spans 17 amino acids.

This chain connects TRBV7-9 to TRBJ2-5; TRBD1 aligns across 9 bases. CDR1 and CDR2 (germline): SEHNR, FQNEAQ (reference sequence). The CDR3 extends over 13 amino acids. V trimming: 5 bases; J trimming: 7 bases; junction bases outside the gene matches: 5. CDR3 protein: CASSLTGGATQYF. Here the CDR3 DNA reads TGTGCCAGCAGCCTCACAGGGGGCGCGACCCAGTACTTC.

This clone was recorded a few times. The chain recombines TRBV11-3 with TRBJ2-2; D remains unclear. The CDR3 runs to 13 residues. The V end lost 5 bases, the J end lost 3 bases, and 7 bases lay between the germline ends. Looked up from germline, CDR1 is SGHNT and CDR2 is YENEEA. CDR3 sequence reads: CASSVYDTGELFF. The CDR3 DNA reads as TGTGCCAGCAGCGTCTATGACACCGGGGAGCTGTTTTTT.

V usage is TRBV9 and J usage is TRBJ2-3; the match to TRBD2 covers 9 bases. Germline assignment: CDR1 SGDLS and CDR2 YYNGEE. Losses at the gene ends were 2 bases for V and 6 bases for J; bases not matched to a gene: 7. The CDR3 sequence is 15 residues long. This CDR3 is CASSVSSSGADTQYF. In nucleotides, the CDR3 is TGTGCCAGCAGCGTCTCGTCTAGCGGGGCGGATACGCAGTATTTT.

This clone was observed once. The V gene is TRBV5-1, the J gene TRBJ2-3; D may be TRBD2 (7 bases). The CDR3 spans 18 residues. In germline, CDR1 is SGHRS, CDR2 YFSETQ. V gave up 0 bases and J gave up 5 bases, with 22 bases separating them. CDR3 coding DNA: TGCGCCAGCAGCTTGGCTGGGGGGCTAGCGGCATCCAGAGATACGCAGTATTTT. It translates to CASSLAGGLAASRDTQYF.

This clone has just a few counts. This chain uses TRBV5-6 with TRBJ1-2, with TRBD1 matching 9 bases. CDR1 is SGHDT, CDR2 YYEEEE, per germline. The V gene end was trimmed by 5 bases and the J gene end by 8 bases; junction bases not matched to a gene: 10. The CDR3 length is 14 residues. The CDR3 is CASRPQGARQGYTF. CDR3 DNA: TGTGCCAGCAGGCCACAGGGGGCGCGTCAGGGCTACACCTTC.

CDR3 nucleotide sequence: TGTGCCATCAGTGAAGTAACAGACACTGAAGCTTTCTTT. This codes for CAISEVTDTEAFF. The chain joins TRBV10-3 to TRBJ1-1; D ambiguous. Looked up from germline, CDR1 is ENHRY and CDR2 is SYGVKD. The CDR3 runs 13 residues. The V gene lost 3 bases and the J gene lost 3 bases, with 8 bases spanning the gap.

This chain joins TRBV7-8 and TRBJ1-4, with TRBD1 matching over 8 bases. Trimming took 2 bases from V and 13 from J; bases not matched to a gene: 3. The CDR3 covers 12 residues. Germline V CDR1 and CDR2: SGHVS, FQNEAQ. The CDR3, as DNA: TGTGCCAGCAGCTTAACCGGGACAGGACTGTTTTTT. Protein product: CASSLTGTGLFF.

This chain links TRBV5-6 with TRBJ2-3; D perhaps matches TRBD2 (6 bases). The V gene lost 3 bases and the J gene lost 5 bases, with 22 bases spanning the gap. The CDR3 is 17 residues long. Germline CDR1 is SGHDT and CDR2 is YYEEEE. The CDR3 sequence is CASSWRTGVGTGDTQYF. The CDR3 DNA reads as TGTGCCAGCAGCTGGCGGACGGGGGTAGGAACGGGAGATACGCAGTATTTT.

This chain connects TRBV19 to TRBJ1-4; D gene ambiguous. Between the trimmed V and J ends, which lost 5 bases and 6 bases, there was a span of 4 bases. From germline, CDR1 is LNHDA and CDR2 SQIVND (reference sequence). The CDR3 totals 11 residues. The CDR3 protein is CASSQDEKLFF. CDR3 DNA: TGTGCCAGTAGTCAGGATGAAAAACTGTTTTTT.

The V call is TRBV2, the J call TRBJ2-2; D is possibly TRBD2 (6 bases). The CDR3 is 15 residues long. Germline CDR1 is SNHLY and CDR2 is FYNNEI. Between the trimmed V and J ends, which lost 10 bases and 0 bases, there was a span of 15 bases. CDR3 sequence reads: CATFEGGTNTGELFF. CDR3 in DNA: TGTGCCACCTTCGAGGGCGGGACGAACACCGGGGAGCTGTTTTTT. The full variable domain, its missing parts supplied by reference TRBV2 and TRBJ2-2, is EPEVTQTPSHQVTQMGQEVILRCVPISNHLYFYWYRQILGQKVEFLVSFYNNEISEKSEIFDDQFSVERPDGSNFTLKIRSTKLEDSAMYFCATFEGGTNTGELFFGEGSRLTVL.

The V gene is TRBV29-1, the J gene TRBJ2-5; 13 nucleotides agree with TRBD2. The germline CDR1 and CDR2 sequences are SQVTM and ANQGSEA. The CDR3 is made up of 14 amino acids. With V trimmed by 6 bases and J by 4 bases, 5 bases remained unmatched. CDR3 sequence: CSVAGTSGIETQYF. The CDR3 coding sequence is TGCAGCGTCGCCGGGACTAGCGGGATAGAGACCCAGTACTTC.

The CDR3 coding sequence is TGTGCCAGCAGTGAAGGACTAGCGGGGGGGATGGGGGATACGCAGTATTTT. Translation gives CASSEGLAGGMGDTQYF. The chain combines TRBV6-1 with TRBJ2-3; 14 nucleotides match TRBD2. J lost 6 bases, V lost 1 base, and 6 bases had no gene match. This CDR3 comprises 17 residues. Germline V gene sequence: CDR1 MNHNS, CDR2 SASEGT.

The genes are TRBV4-1 and TRBJ2-2, with D perhaps matching TRBD1 (6 bases). V lost 6 bases and J 3 bases, leaving 11 bases between the germline ends. CDR3 length equals 14 residues. Germline CDR1 reads MGHRA; CDR2 reads YSYEKL. CDR3 region: CASSRGQDTGELFF. The CDR3 coding sequence is TGCGCCAGCAGTAGGGGACAAGACACCGGGGAGCTGTTTTTT.

The chain links TRBV6-5 to TRBJ2-3; D remains ambiguous. CDR3 length: 16 amino acids. Trimming pared 2 bases from V and 1 base from J, leaving 13 bases between. Germline CDR1 MNHEY, CDR2 SVGAGI. The CDR3 DNA is TGTGCCAGCAGTTACCGCGGCCGCGTGGGCACAGATACGCAGTATTTT. It yields the protein CASSYRGRVGTDTQYF.

There are a few counts of this clone. The chain uses TRBV18 and TRBJ1-4; possibly TRBD1 for D (6 bases). V lost 5 bases to trimming and J lost 0 bases, with 10 bases between them. CDR1 KGHSH and CDR2 LQKENI come from the germline V gene. The CDR3 is 15 amino acids. The CDR3 DNA reads as TGTGCCAGCTCAGAAAGACAGGCAACTAATGAAAAACTGTTTTTT. This translates into CASSERQATNEKLFF.

V and J are TRBV5-4 and TRBJ2-3, with 16 bases that match TRBD2. With V trimmed by 2 bases and J by 4 bases, 1 base remained unmatched. The CDR3 loop spans 16 amino acids. CDR1 SGHNT and CDR2 YYREEE come from the germline V gene (reference sequence). CDR3 loop: CASSLGTSGGADTQYF. CDR3 DNA sequence: TGTGCCAGCAGCTTAGGGACTAGCGGGGGGGCAGATACGCAGTATTTT.

V usage is TRBV7-8 and J usage is TRBJ2-3; 7 bases agree with TRBD1. Germline CDR1 is SGHVS and CDR2 is FQNEAQ. Germline trimming cut 6 bases from V and 1 base from J; bases unmatched to any gene: 4. This CDR3 contains 14 residues. Here the CDR3 DNA reads TGTGCCAGCAGGACAGGGAGTGGCACAGATACGCAGTATTTT. It yields the protein CASRTGSGTDTQYF.